This entry features one TCR beta chain sequence. Its antigen is unidentified. These data come from a study of T cell repertoires in cytomegalovirus infection. Study-wide background: Based on public TCR beta signatures, there were indications of CMV infection and of a matching HLA type. Whole-study results and caveats: Across the ex vivo response, the dominant clonotypes were HLA-C-restricted CMV-specific TCR beta clonotypes. Identification of carriers of CMV plus the relevant HLA was achieved through cumulative public TCR beta family frequency.

TCRdb re-called the reads with MiXCR, one entry per CDR3 protein. The profile shows roughly 150,000 distinct CDR3 sequences, around 24% of them singletons. The CDR3 covers 14 residues. The germline gives CDR1 LNHNV, CDR2 YYDKDF (reference sequence). Between the trimmed V and J ends, which lost 0 bases and 0 bases, there was a span of 4 bases. The specimen was PBMCs. The chain combines TRBV15 with TRBJ2-3; no clear D gene. The TCR comes from a human donor in good health (CMV status not recorded). Some clones in this sample may be carry-over from other donors' samples. The CDR3 DNA is TGTGCCACCAGCAGAGATTACAGCACAGATACGCAGTATTTT. Its protein product is CATSRDYSTDTQYF.